This entry features one T cell receptor (beta chain) sequence. Antigen specificity is unknown. The data belong to a study of cytomegalovirus exposure and HLA in healthy donors. Germline V gene sequence: CDR1 SGHDN, CDR2 FVKESK. This CDR3 contains 14 residues. Study findings and constraints: Rare TCR sequences dominated, though some public TCRs recurred in many donors. An analysis that came later showed most CMV-associated TCR beta chains appearing HLA-restricted.

PCR involved 60 Vbeta and 13 Jbeta primers. TCRdb's table, derived via immunoSEQ multiplex PCR, lists solely in-frame clones and lacks some. Among more than 150,000 clones listed, roughly 87% were seen once. Nominally healthy donors provided the samples, though records likely missed some immune exposures. This clonotype was sampled from a girl under three years old in good health and CMV-seronegative. The chain is built from TRBV14 and TRBJ2-5; TRBD1 agrees at 7 bases. The end of the DNA is better explained by TRBJ2-7, so the J call may be wrong. Sequencing was carried out using PBMCs. CDR3 loop: CASNQQGSSYEQYF. The CDR3 DNA is TGTGCCAGCAATCAACAGGGGTCCTCCTACGAGCAGTACTTC.